This TCR beta chain was recovered during a study of OX40 agonist ivuxolimab in advanced cancers. Study-level information: Patients assigned to dose escalation were diagnosed with hepatocellular carcinoma, melanoma, renal cell or head and neck cancer.

For this clone: Antigen specificity is unknown.

Sequenced by immunoSEQ multiplex PCR; TCRdb stores in-frame clones only, minus some. The table shows fewer than 35,000 clones, with roughly 79% occurring only once. The junction had 6 bases not matched to a gene; V was cut back by 0 bases and J by 1 base. Looked up from germline, CDR1 is GTSNPN and CDR2 is SVGIG (reference sequence). CDR3 size: 15 residues. The study, taken as a whole, reports: Part of the nonresponder group also had normalized T-cell clonal expansion that was low. Some of the lowest clonal expansion was seen in partial responders at 0.1-3.0 mg/kg.

This chain joins TRBV30 and TRBJ2-7; 7 bases align to TRBD2. This receptor was taken from an adult with an advanced solid tumor such as melanoma, head and neck, liver or kidney cancer. Sequenced here: CD4+ or CD8+ T cells sorted from blood, sampled in a trial of the OX40 agonist ivuxolimab. CDR3 protein: CAWSVSGAWSYEQYF. The CDR3 coding sequence is TGTGCCTGGAGTGTAAGCGGGGCTTGGTCCTACGAGCAGTACTTC.